A selection of T cell receptor beta chains follows, all from one sample in a study of blood T cell repertoires in COVID-19. Assay used: immunoSEQ multiplex PCR; TCRdb lists only in-frame clones, some missing. Found here are fewer than 450,000 clones, over 75% of them singletons; the top ten hold roughly 2%. The sequenced sample consisted of PBMCs or T cells enriched from blood (not recorded which). All receptors derive from a woman between 40 and 50 years old with acute COVID-19. Each CDR3 is given with its conserved first and last residue. The D gene is left open where the match is weak. Size is omitted from some rows. Given values are once, few, many or a class for expanded clones.

TRBV5-4	.	TRBJ1-3	.	TGTGCCAGCAGCTTTACGGGAGGGGGTGACGGAAACACCATATATTTT	CASSFTGGGDGNTIYF
TRBV4-1	.	TRBJ1-6	.	TGCGCCAGCAGCCATCCAGGGCGCGATAATTCACCCCTCCACTTT	CASSHPGRDNSPLHF
TRBV2	.	TRBJ1-2	.	TGTGCCAGCACAGTCGCGGGGGCCTATGGCTACACCTTC	CASTVAGAYGYTF
TRBV5-8	.	TRBJ2-6	TRBD2	TGTGCCAGCAGCGGGCGGGGGGTAACCGGGGCCAACGTCCTGACTTTC	CASSGRGVTGANVLTF
TRBV27	.	TRBJ1-1	.	TGTGCCAGCAGTCCCTGGGCGGGGGCGTCGAACACTGAAGCTTTCTTT	CASSPWAGASNTEAFF
TRBV18	once	TRBJ2-3	.	TGTGCCAGCTCACCATTACCAGGGGCGAACACAGATACGCAGTATTTT	CASSPLPGANTDTQYF
TRBV6-5	.	TRBJ2-7	TRBD2	TGTGCCAGCAGCCCGCGTGGACTGGGGGGGGACGAGCAGTACTTC	CASSPRGLGGDEQYF
TRBV3-1/TRBV3-2	.	TRBJ2-2	.	TGTGCCAGCATGTCTCCCGGGGAGCTGTTTTTT	CASMSPGELFF
TRBV14	once	TRBJ1-6	.	TGTGCCAGCAGCCAAGGGCAGGGAGGGAATTCACCCCTCCACTTT	CASSQGQGGNSPLHF
TRBV11-3	.	TRBJ1-5	.	TGTGCCAGCAGCTTAGGTACGGTTATTAGCAATCAGCCCCAGCATTTT	CASSLGTVISNQPQHF
TRBV19	.	TRBJ2-1	.	TGTGCCAGTAGTACCCCCTTTGACAGGCTACCCTACAATGAGCAGTTCTTC	CASSTPFDRLPYNEQFF
TRBV12-5	.	TRBJ2-2	.	TGTGCTAGTGCTATAACCGGGACTAACACCGGGGAGCTGTTTTTT	CASAITGTNTGELFF
TRBV30	once	TRBJ1-2	TRBD1	TGTGCCTGGAGTGCGGTCGGGACAGGTACGAACTATGGCTACACCTTC	CAWSAVGTGTNYGYTF
TRBV5-8	.	TRBJ1-2	TRBD1	TGTGCCAGCAGCTTCGCGCGGGGACAGGTTGCGTACGGCTACACCTTC	CASSFARGQVAYGYTF
TRBV2	.	TRBJ1-4	.	TGTGCCAGCAGTGAAGTTTTACAAGGGGGAAAACTGTTTTTT	CASSEVLQGGKLFF
TRBV2	few	TRBJ2-6	.	TGTGCCAGCAGTGACCTCGCGTATGGGGCCAACGTCCTGACTTTC	CASSDLAYGANVLTF
TRBV5-1	.	TRBJ2-5	.	TGCGCCAGCTTCTTACAGGAAGAGACCCAGTACTTC	CASFLQEETQYF
TRBV27	once	TRBJ1-1	.	TGTGCCAGCAGTGGGCGGACAGTGAACACTGAAGCTTTCTTT	CASSGRTVNTEAFF
TRBV29-1	.	TRBJ1-1	.	TGCAGCGTTGATCCAGGAGGGAACACTGAAGCTTTCTTT	CSVDPGGNTEAFF
TRBV6-1	.	TRBJ2-5	.	TGTGCCAGCAGTGAACAGGGCGACAGAGCCCTGGTGGGAGAGACCCAGTACTTC	CASSEQGDRALVGETQYF
TRBV27	.	TRBJ2-7	TRBD2	TGTGCCCGACCATCGGGACTAACCTCCTACGAGCAGTACTTC	CARPSGLTSYEQYF
TRBV19	.	TRBJ1-5	.	TGTGCCAGTAGTATGACCGCACCGGGAAATCAGCCCCAGCATTTT	CASSMTAPGNQPQHF
TRBV20-1	.	TRBJ2-2	TRBD2	TGCAGTGCTAGTACTCCGGGACTAGCTGGCACCGGGGAGCTGTTTTTT	CSASTPGLAGTGELFF
TRBV9	.	TRBJ2-1	.	TGTGCCAGCAGCGTAGGCATGATTACATACAATGAGCAGTTCTTC	CASSVGMITYNEQFF
TRBV10-3	.	TRBJ2-7	.	TGTGCCATCAGCGAACGACAGGACGGGCAGTACTTC	CAISERQDGQYF
TRBV6-5	.	TRBJ1-1	.	TGTGCCAGCAGCCCGGCCGCGGGCACTGAAGCTTTCTTT	CASSPAAGTEAFF
TRBV5-1	once	TRBJ1-2	TRBD1	TGCGCCAGCACCAGGGGGGATGGCTACACCTTC	CASTRGDGYTF
TRBV6-5	.	TRBJ1-5	.	TGTGCCAGCAGTTACTCGCCAGGGAACAATCAGCCCCAGCATTTT	CASSYSPGNNQPQHF
TRBV6-1	many	TRBJ1-2	.	TGTGCCAGCAGTGAAGGAGGGGGAAAGAGCTACACCTTC	CASSEGGGKSYTF
TRBV5-5	.	TRBJ2-3	.	TGTGCCAGCAGCGGGGCACAGGGAAGCACAGATACGCAGTATTTT	CASSGAQGSTDTQYF
TRBV7-2	.	TRBJ2-7	TRBD2	TGTGCCAGCAGCTTTCATACTAGCGGGGGATTCTACGAGCAGTACTTC	CASSFHTSGGFYEQYF
TRBV7-8	.	TRBJ1-4	.	TGTGCCAGCAGCTTAGCGGCAGGGGAACGGGAAAAACTGTTTTTT	CASSLAAGEREKLFF
TRBV2	.	TRBJ1-6	TRBD1	TGTGCCAGCAGGAGTGGGACAGGAGGGCGAAATTCACCCCTCCACTTT	CASRSGTGGRNSPLHF
TRBV12-3/TRBV12-4	once	TRBJ1-3	TRBD1	TGTGCCATCCGACAGGGGGCTGGAAACACCATATATTTT	CAIRQGAGNTIYF
TRBV27	.	TRBJ1-1	.	TGTGCCAGCCCCGGAGGTTCCGGCACTGAAGCTTTCTTT	CASPGGSGTEAFF
TRBV29-1	.	TRBJ2-7	TRBD2	TGCAGCGTCCGACTAGCGGGGTTTGAGCAGTACTTC	CSVRLAGFEQYF
TRBV30	few	TRBJ1-6	.	TGTGCCTGGAGTGTTGACAGCAATTCACCCCTCCACTTT	CAWSVDSNSPLHF
TRBV29-1	.	TRBJ2-5	.	TGCAGCGAACCGCACAGGGGCGGGGAAGAGACCCAGTACTTC	CSEPHRGGEETQYF
TRBV10-3	.	TRBJ1-2	.	TGTGCCATCAGTGAAGGCAGGTCTTACGGCTACACCTTC	CAISEGRSYGYTF
TRBV18	.	TRBJ1-2	TRBD1	TGTGCCAGCTCACCAGCAGGGGGCCAGTCGTATTATGGCTACACCTTC	CASSPAGGQSYYGYTF
TRBV30	.	TRBJ1-2	TRBD1	TGTGCCTGGAAGTATGGACAGGGTAGTGGCTACACCTTC	CAWKYGQGSGYTF
TRBV7-8	.	TRBJ2-1	.	TGTGCCAGCAGCTTTCGGGGTATTTCCTACAATGAGCAGTTCTTC	CASSFRGISYNEQFF
TRBV12-5	.	TRBJ1-1	.	TGTGCTAGTGGTCAGACGGTCGGGGCTTTCTTT	CASGQTVGAFF
TRBV2	.	TRBJ2-3	.	TGTGCCAGCACCCTCACTTTCCCCACCACAGATACGCAGTATTTT	CASTLTFPTTDTQYF
TRBV5-1	once	TRBJ2-7	.	TGCGCCAGCAGCTTGGTTACAGGGAACCTCTACGAGCAGTACTTC	CASSLVTGNLYEQYF
TRBV12-5	.	TRBJ2-5	TRBD2	TGTGCTAGTGCCCTGACTAGCGGGGGGCAAGAGACCCAGTACTTC	CASALTSGGQETQYF
TRBV5-1	.	TRBJ2-1	.	TGCGCCAGCAGCTTTACGGCGGCCTACAATGAGCAGTTCTTC	CASSFTAAYNEQFF
TRBV11-2	.	TRBJ1-1	.	TGTGCCAGCAGCTTAGCCCGATTCGGAGCTTTCTTT	CASSLARFGAFF
TRBV5-6	.	TRBJ1-2	TRBD1	TGTGCCAGCAGCTTCGACAGGGCTCGTGGCTACACCTTC	CASSFDRARGYTF
TRBV19	.	TRBJ1-1	TRBD1	TGTGCCAGTAATCGCCGGGACAGTGAAGCTTTCTTT	CASNRRDSEAFF
TRBV18	.	TRBJ2-7	TRBD1	TGTGCCAGCTCACCCTCAGGGGGCTCAATCTACGAGCAGTACTTC	CASSPSGGSIYEQYF
TRBV30	.	TRBJ2-3	.	TGTGCCTGGAGTGTAGGGCGGGGCACAGATACGCAGTATTTT	CAWSVGRGTDTQYF
TRBV6-5	.	TRBJ1-2	.	TGTGCCAGCAGTCTGGCCGGGGTGTCTACTGGCTACACCTTC	CASSLAGVSTGYTF
TRBV12-5	.	TRBJ2-7	.	TGTGCTAGTGGTTCATCGGGACATACGTCCTACGAGCAGTACTTC	CASGSSGHTSYEQYF
TRBV7-2	.	TRBJ2-5	.	TGTGCCAGCAGCCCCACAGGGATGATAAAAGAGACCCAGTACTTC	CASSPTGMIKETQYF